Below, 6 T cell receptor beta chains from the same sample are listed, as sequenced in a study of patients and donors after allogeneic stem cell transplantation. MiXCR, applied by TCRdb to the RT-PCR reads, yields one record per CDR3 protein. The sample includes 920,000 or so distinct CDR3 sequences, over 15% of them seen just once. The sequenced sample consisted of blood, either unsorted or a sorted T cell fraction (not recorded which). These receptor sequences come from a human donor who was either an allogeneic HSCT recipient or a stem cell or donor lymphocyte infusion donor (not recorded which). It is not recorded whose cells these are; they may come from a transplant donor.

This chain joins TRBV5-1 and TRBJ2-1; D call uncertain. The CDR3 totals 12 residues. Germline V gene lookup returns CDR1 SGHRS and CDR2 YFSETQ. With 4 bases removed from V and 5 bases from J, the gap between germline ends came to 7 bases. The CDR3 region is CASSLYDNEQFF. DNA of the CDR3: TGCGCCAGCAGCCTTTACGACAATGAGCAGTTCTTC.

This clonotype was found a few times. CDR3 coding DNA: TGTGCCACCAGCAGAAACAGGGTATTATCCAACGAGCAGTACTTC. Translation gives CATSRNRVLSNEQYF. The V gene is TRBV15, the J gene TRBJ2-7; tentatively, D is TRBD1 (6 bases). The V gene lost 2 bases and the J gene lost 5 bases, with 16 bases spanning the gap. The V gene's germline CDR1 is LNHNV and CDR2 YYDKDF (reference sequence). This CDR3 contains 15 residues.

V gene TRBV6-5 combines with J gene TRBJ2-7; 9 bases are shared with TRBD2. The germline CDR1 and CDR2 sequences are MNHEY and SVGAGI. There are 16 residues in the CDR3. The V and J ends lost 2 bases and 4 bases, in that order; junction bases with no gene match: 9. The CDR3 DNA sequence: TGTGCCAGCAGTTACCGGGCTAGCGGGGCTAGTTACGAGCAGTACTTC. It codes for CASSYRASGASYEQYF.

This clonotype was seen a handful of times. This sequence joins TRBV9 and TRBJ2-5, with 7 positions matching TRBD2. The length of the CDR3 is 15 residues. V shed 4 bases, J shed 1 base, and the junction held 7 bases outside the gene matches. Germline loops: CDR1 SGDLS, CDR2 YYNGEE. The CDR3 reads CASSYRDYFQETQYF. DNA for the CDR3: TGTGCCAGCAGCTACCGGGACTACTTCCAAGAGACCCAGTACTTC.

This clonotype has a handful of counts. The chain recombines TRBV20-1 with TRBJ1-2, with TRBD1 matching 12 bases. Germline V CDR1 and CDR2: DFQATT, SNEGSKA (reference sequence). The junction had 6 bases not matched to a gene; V was cut back by 3 bases and J by 4 bases. The CDR3 is 15 residues long. The CDR3 DNA is TGCAGTGCTAGGGGACAGGGGGCAGGTGGCTATGGCTACACCTTC. This encodes CSARGQGAGGYGYTF.

The CDR3 nucleotides read TGTGCCAGCGAACCGGGCACAGATACGCAGTATTTT. It specifies CASEPGTDTQYF. The V call is TRBV2, the J call TRBJ2-3; D is uncertain. V gave up 8 bases and J gave up 1 base, with 7 bases separating them. The length of the CDR3 is 12 residues. CDR1 and CDR2 from the germline V gene are SNHLY and FYNNEI.